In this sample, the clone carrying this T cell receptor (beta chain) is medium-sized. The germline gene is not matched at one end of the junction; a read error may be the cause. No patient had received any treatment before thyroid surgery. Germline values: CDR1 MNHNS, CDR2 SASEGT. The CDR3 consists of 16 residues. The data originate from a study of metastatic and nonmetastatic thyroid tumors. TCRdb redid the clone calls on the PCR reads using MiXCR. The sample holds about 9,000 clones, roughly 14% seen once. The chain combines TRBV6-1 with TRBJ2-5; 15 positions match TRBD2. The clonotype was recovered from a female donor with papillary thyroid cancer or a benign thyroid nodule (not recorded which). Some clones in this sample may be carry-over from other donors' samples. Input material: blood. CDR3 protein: CASSEGTSGGQETQYF. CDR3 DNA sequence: TGTGCCAGCAGCGAAGGGACTAGCGGGGGGCAAGAGACCCAGTACTTC.